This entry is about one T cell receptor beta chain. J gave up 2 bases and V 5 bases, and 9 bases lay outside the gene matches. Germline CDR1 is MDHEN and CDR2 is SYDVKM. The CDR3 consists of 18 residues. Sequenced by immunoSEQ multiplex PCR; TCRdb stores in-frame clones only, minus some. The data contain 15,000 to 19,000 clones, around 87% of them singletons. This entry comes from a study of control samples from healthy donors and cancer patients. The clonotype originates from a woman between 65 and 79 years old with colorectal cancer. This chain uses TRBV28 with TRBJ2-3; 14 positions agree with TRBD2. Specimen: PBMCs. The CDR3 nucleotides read TGTGCCAGCAGTCCCGGGGGACTAGCGGGGGTATTCACAGATACGCAGTATTTT. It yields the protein CASSPGGLAGVFTDTQYF.